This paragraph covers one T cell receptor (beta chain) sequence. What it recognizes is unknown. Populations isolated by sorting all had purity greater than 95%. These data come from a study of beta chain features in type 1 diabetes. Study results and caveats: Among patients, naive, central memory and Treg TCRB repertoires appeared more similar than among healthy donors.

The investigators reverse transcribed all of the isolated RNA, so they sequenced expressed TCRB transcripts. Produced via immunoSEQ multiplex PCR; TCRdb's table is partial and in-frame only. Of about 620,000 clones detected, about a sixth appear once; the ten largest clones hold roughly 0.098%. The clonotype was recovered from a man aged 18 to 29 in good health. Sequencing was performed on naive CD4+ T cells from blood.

CDR3 nucleotide sequence: TGTGCCAGCTGCCTACCGGGCGCCAACGTCCTGACTTTC. Its protein product is CASCLPGANVLTF. The chain carries TRBV28 and TRBJ2-6, with unresolved D. The length of the CDR3 is 13 residues. The V gene lost 8 bases and the J gene lost 7 bases, with 12 bases spanning the gap. Germline V gene lookup returns CDR1 MDHEN and CDR2 SYDVKM.